This T cell receptor (beta chain) was identified in a study of naive and memory T cell subsets. Findings and caveats of the study: Potentially, T cell activation and differentiation skew this RNA-based measurement.

Trimming cost V 5 bases and J 8 bases; bases outside gene matches: 15. This CDR3 has 16 amino acids. This clonotype was recorded many times. Antigen specificity is unknown. Amplification of ligated cDNA took four PCR rounds with SP2 and nested alpha and beta constant primers. For blood and skin samples, reverse transcription used TCR alpha and beta constant primers. MiXCR, run by TCRdb on the 5' RACE reads, gives a single entry per CDR3 protein. Of around 48,000 distinct CDR3 sequences listed, over 3.5% are singletons. An oligonucleotide containing a UMI was ligated to the 3' end of TCR cDNA. RNA was extracted from under 3 ml of whole blood of healthy adults. Cells were not sorted; total RNA input targeted roughly 1 to 1,100 ng.

This sequence joins TRBV12-3 or TRBV12-4 and TRBJ2-1; 7 positions agree with TRBD2. This receptor was obtained from a female donor in good health. DNA of the CDR3: TGTGCCAGCAGTCCCGCCCTGGGGGGGACCTTCCATGAGCAGTTCTTC. Its translation: CASSPALGGTFHEQFF.